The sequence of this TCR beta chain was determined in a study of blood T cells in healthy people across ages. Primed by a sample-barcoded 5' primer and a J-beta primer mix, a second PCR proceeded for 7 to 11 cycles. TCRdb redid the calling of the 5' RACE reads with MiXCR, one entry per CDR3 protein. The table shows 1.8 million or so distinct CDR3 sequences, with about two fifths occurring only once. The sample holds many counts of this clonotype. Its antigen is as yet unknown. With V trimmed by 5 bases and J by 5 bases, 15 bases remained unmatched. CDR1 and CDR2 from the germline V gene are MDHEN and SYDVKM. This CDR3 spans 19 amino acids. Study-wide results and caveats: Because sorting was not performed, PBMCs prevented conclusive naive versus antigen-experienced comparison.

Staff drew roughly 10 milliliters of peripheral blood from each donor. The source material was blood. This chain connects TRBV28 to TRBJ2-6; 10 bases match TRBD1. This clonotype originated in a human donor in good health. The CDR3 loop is CASSLHQGTGVKRANVLTF. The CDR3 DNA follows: TGTGCCAGCAGTCTACACCAAGGGACAGGGGTGAAAAGGGCCAACGTCCTGACTTTC. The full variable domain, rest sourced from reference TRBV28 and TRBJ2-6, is DVKVTQSSRYLVKRTGEKVFLECVQDMDHENMFWYRQDPGLGLRLIYFSYDVKMKEKGDIPEGYSVSREKKERFSLILESASTNQTSMYLCASSLHQGTGVKRANVLTFGAGSRLTVL.